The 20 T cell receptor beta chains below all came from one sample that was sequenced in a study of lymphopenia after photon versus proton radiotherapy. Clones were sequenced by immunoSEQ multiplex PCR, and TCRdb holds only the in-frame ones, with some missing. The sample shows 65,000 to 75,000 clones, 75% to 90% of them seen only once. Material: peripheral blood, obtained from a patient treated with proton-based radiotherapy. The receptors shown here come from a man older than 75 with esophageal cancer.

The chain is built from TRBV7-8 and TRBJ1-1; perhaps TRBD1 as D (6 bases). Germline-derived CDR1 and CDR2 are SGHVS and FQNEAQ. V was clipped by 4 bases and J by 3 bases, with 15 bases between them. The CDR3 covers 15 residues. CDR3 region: CASSSQGFGDTEAFF. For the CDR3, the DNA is TGTGCCAGCAGCTCACAGGGATTTGGCGACACTGAAGCTTTCTTT.

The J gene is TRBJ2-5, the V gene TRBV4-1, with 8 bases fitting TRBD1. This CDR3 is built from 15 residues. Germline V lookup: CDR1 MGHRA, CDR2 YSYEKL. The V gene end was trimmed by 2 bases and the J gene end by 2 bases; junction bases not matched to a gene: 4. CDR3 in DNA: TGCGCCAGCAGCCAACCGGGACAGGTACAAGAGACCCAGTACTTC. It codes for CASSQPGQVQETQYF.

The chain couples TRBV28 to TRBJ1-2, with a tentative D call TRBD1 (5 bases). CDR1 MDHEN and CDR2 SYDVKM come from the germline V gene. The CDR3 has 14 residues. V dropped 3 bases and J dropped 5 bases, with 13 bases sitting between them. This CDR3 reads CASSLDTLGYGYTF. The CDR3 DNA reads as TGTGCCAGCAGTTTGGACACTTTGGGATATGGCTACACCTTC.

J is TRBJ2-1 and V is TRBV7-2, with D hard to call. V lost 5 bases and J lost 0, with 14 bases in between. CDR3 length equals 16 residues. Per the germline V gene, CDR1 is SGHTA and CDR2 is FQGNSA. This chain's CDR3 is CASSPIRVFSYNEQFF. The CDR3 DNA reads TGTGCCAGCAGCCCTATCCGGGTTTTCTCCTACAATGAGCAGTTCTTC.

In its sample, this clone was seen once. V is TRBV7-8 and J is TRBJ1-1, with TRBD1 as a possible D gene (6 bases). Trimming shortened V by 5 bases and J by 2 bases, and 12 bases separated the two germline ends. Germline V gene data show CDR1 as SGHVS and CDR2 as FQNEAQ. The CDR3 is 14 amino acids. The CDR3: CASSPRQANTEAFF. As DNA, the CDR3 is TGTGCCAGCAGCCCACGACAGGCTAACACTGAAGCTTTCTTT.

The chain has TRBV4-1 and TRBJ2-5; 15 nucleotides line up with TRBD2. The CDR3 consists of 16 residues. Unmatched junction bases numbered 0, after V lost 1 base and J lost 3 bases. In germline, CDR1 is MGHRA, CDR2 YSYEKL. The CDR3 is CASSQGTSGREETQYF. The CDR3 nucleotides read TGCGCCAGCAGCCAAGGGACTAGCGGGAGGGAAGAGACCCAGTACTTC.

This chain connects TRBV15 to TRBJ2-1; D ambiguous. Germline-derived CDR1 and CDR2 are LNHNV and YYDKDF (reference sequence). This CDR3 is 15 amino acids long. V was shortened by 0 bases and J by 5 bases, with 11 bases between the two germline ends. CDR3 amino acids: CATSRDRSEHNEQFF. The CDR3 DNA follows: TGTGCCACCAGCAGAGATCGTTCGGAACACAATGAGCAGTTCTTC.

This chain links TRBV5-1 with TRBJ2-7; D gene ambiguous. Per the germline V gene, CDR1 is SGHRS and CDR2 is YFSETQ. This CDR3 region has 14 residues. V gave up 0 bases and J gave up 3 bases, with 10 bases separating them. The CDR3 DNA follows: TGCGCCAGCAGCTTGGATGGGGTTAGCTACGAGCAGTACTTC. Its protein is CASSLDGVSYEQYF.

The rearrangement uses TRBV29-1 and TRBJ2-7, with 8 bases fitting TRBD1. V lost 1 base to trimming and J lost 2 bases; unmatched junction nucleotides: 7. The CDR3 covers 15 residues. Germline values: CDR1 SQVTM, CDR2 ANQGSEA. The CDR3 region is CSVEAVTGAAYEQYF. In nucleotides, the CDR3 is TGCAGCGTTGAAGCGGTGACAGGGGCGGCCTACGAGCAGTACTTC.

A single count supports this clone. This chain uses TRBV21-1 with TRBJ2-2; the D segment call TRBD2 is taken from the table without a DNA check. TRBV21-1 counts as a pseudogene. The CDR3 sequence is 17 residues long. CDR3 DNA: TGTGCCGTTCCGGGACAGTTTTTAGCGGGGCCCACCGGGGAGCTGTTTTTT. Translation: CAVPGQFLAGPTGELFF.

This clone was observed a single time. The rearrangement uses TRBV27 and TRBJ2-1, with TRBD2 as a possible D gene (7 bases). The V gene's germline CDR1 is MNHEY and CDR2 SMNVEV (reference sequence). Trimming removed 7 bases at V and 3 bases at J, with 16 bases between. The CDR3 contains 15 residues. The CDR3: CASTLRGANYNEQFF. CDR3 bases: TGTGCCAGCACCCTCCGGGGGGCGAACTACAATGAGCAGTTCTTC.

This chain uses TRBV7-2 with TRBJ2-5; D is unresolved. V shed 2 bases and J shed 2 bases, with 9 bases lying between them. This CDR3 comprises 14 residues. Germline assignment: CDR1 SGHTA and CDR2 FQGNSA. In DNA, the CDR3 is TGTGCCAGCAGCTTAAAAGCACAGCAAGAGACCCAGTACTTC. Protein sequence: CASSLKAQQETQYF.

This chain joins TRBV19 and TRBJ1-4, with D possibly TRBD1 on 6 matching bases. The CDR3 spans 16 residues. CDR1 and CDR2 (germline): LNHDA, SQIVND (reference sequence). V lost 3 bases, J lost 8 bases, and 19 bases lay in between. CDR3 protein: CASSIITGTSGEKLFF. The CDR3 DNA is TGTGCCAGTAGTATTATCACCGGGACATCGGGGGAAAAACTGTTTTTT.

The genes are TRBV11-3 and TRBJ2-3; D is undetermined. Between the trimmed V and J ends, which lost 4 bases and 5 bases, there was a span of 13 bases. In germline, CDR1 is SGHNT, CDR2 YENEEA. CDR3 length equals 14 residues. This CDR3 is CASSSPRLRDTQYF. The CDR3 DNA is TGTGCCAGCAGCTCACCGAGGCTGAGAGATACGCAGTATTTT.

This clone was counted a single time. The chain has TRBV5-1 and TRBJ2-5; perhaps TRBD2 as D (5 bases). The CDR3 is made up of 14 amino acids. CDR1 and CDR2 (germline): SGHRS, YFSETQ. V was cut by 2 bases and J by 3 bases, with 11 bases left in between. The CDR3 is CASSFRQREETQYF. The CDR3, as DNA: TGCGCCAGCAGCTTTAGGCAGAGGGAAGAGACCCAGTACTTC. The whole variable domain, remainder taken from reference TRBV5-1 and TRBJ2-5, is KAGVTQTPRYLIKTRGQQVTLSCSPISGHRSVSWYQQTPGQGLQFLFEYFSETQRNKGNFPGRFSGRQFSNSRSEMNVSTLELGDSALYLCASSFRQREETQYFGPGTRLLVL.

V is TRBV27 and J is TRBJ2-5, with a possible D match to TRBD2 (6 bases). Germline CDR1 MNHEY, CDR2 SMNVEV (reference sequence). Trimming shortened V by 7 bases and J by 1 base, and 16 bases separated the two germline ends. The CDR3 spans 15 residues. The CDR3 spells CASTPSSVSQETQYF. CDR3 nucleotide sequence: TGTGCCAGCACCCCCTCTAGCGTAAGCCAAGAGACCCAGTACTTC.

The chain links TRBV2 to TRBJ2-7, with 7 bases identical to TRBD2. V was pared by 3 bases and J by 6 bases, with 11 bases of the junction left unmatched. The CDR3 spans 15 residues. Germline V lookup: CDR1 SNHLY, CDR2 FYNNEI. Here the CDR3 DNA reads TGTGCCAGCAGTGAGACTAGATCCGGGGAGGGCGAGCAGTACTTC. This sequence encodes CASSETRSGEGEQYF. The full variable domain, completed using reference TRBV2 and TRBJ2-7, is EPEVTQTPSHQVTQMGQEVILRCVPISNHLYFYWYRQILGQKVEFLVSFYNNEISEKSEIFDDQFSVERPDGSNFTLKIRSTKLEDSAMYFCASSETRSGEGEQYFGPGTRLTVT.

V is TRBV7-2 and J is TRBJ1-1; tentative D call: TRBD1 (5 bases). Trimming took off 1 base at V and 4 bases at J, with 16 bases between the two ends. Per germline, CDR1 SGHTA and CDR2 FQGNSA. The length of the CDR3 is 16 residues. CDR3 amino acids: CASSLVGGRMSTEAFF. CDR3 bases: TGTGCCAGCAGCTTAGTTGGGGGGAGGATGAGCACTGAAGCTTTCTTT.

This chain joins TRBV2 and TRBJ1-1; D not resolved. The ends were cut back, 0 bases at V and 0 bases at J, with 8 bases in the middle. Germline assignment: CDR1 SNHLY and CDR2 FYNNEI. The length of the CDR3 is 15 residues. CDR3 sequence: CASSEANGVNTEAFF. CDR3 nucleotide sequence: TGTGCCAGCAGTGAAGCGAATGGGGTGAACACTGAAGCTTTCTTT.

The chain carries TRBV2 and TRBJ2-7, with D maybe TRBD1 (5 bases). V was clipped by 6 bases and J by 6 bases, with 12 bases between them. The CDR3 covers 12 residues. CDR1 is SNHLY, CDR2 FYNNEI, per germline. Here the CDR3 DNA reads TGTGCCAGCAGCCTAGGACAAGGCGAGCAGTACTTC. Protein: CASSLGQGEQYF. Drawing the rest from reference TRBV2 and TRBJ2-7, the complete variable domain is EPEVTQTPSHQVTQMGQEVILRCVPISNHLYFYWYRQILGQKVEFLVSFYNNEISEKSEIFDDQFSVERPDGSNFTLKIRSTKLEDSAMYFCASSLGQGEQYFGPGTRLTVT.